The present entry profiles one T cell receptor (beta chain) with its context. The antigen remains unidentified. These data originate in a study of OX40 agonist ivuxolimab in advanced cancers. Study background: With ivuxolimab, an agonistic anti-OX40 (CD134) antibody, patients were treated. From roughly 23 to 90 years was the age range, with a mean of roughly 64 years, and over 70% were male. Three partial responders included one hepatocellular carcinoma patient and two cutaneous melanoma patients. Study-wide points: There was clonal expansion of CD4+ and CD8+ blood T cells by week 6 at 0.1 to 3.0 mg/kg.

Here immunoSEQ multiplex PCR was the method, and the copy in TCRdb shows in-frame clones only, minus some. The table includes roughly 17,000 clones, 80% to 90% detected once. The source is an adult with an advanced solid tumor such as melanoma, head and neck, liver or kidney cancer. The input for sequencing was CD4+ or CD8+ T cells sorted from blood, taken in a trial of the OX40 agonist ivuxolimab.

CDR3 sequence (DNA): TGTGCCAGCAGCACAGGGTGGCGGTACGAGCAGTACTTC. Translated, it gives CASSTGWRYEQYF. The chain is built from TRBV25-1 and TRBJ2-7; D possibly corresponds to TRBD1 (6 bases). V lost 6 bases and J 4 bases, leaving 13 bases between the germline ends. Germline CDR1 and CDR2: MGHDK and SYGVNS. This CDR3 is 13 amino acids long.